These T cell receptor beta chains were read from a single sample in a study of Ad26.COV2.S vaccination and SARS-CoV-2 variants. Repertoires were generated with immunoSEQ multiplex PCR, while TCRdb's copy carries only in-frame clones and drops some. The sample shows more than 300,000 clones, around 88% of them seen only once. Sequencing used peripheral blood, obtained in a trial of Ad26.COV2.S vaccine versus placebo. These receptor sequences come from a person between 18 and 65 years old who received the Ad26.COV2.S COVID-19 vaccine or a placebo. The CDR3 runs from the conserved cysteine through the conserved F or W. D genes are given only for firm matches. Clone sizes are given selectively: once, few, many, or a class where the clone is expanded.

D	V	size	J	DNA	CDR3
TRBD2	TRBV6-5	NA	TRBJ2-2	TGTGCCAGCAGTTTTCATGAGTCAGCGGGAACTGGGGAGCTGTTTTTT	CASSFHESAGTGELFF
NA	TRBV5-8	NA	TRBJ2-5	TGTGCCAGCAGCTTGGGGCAGTTACAAGAGACCCAGTACTTC	CASSLGQLQETQYF
NA	TRBV5-1	few	TRBJ2-1	TGCGCCAGCAGCTTGGCCTATATTCCTGAGCAGTTCTTC	CASSLAYIPEQFF
TRBD2	TRBV7-9	NA	TRBJ2-1	TGTGCCAGCAGCTTTGTTCCGGGACTAGTGGCCAATGAGCAGTTCTTC	CASSFVPGLVANEQFF
NA	TRBV6-2/TRBV6-3	NA	TRBJ1-5	TGTGCCAGCAGTTACACGCCCAGCCGTCCCGGGTTATGGCCCCAGCATTTT	CASSYTPSRPGLWPQHF
NA	TRBV3-1/TRBV3-2	NA	TRBJ2-2	TGTGCCAGCGGGACCACCGGGGAGCTGTTTTTT	CASGTTGELFF
NA	TRBV21-1	NA	TRBJ1-1	TGTGCCAGCAGCACTATAAACGATGGAGGGAAAGCTTTCTTT	CASSTINDGGKAFF
TRBD1	TRBV7-2	NA	TRBJ2-7	TGTGCCAGCAGCTTGGGGACAGGGGTATCCTACGAGCAGTACTTC	CASSLGTGVSYEQYF
NA	TRBV2	NA	TRBJ1-5	TGTGCCAGCAACGCGGGGAGCAATCAGCCCCAGCATTTT	CASNAGSNQPQHF
NA	TRBV30	NA	TRBJ2-7	TGTGCCTGGAGTGTAGGGATGGGCGGCTACGAGCAGTACTTC	CAWSVGMGGYEQYF
NA	TRBV7-2	NA	TRBJ1-3	TGTGCCAGCAGCTTAGCCACAGAGGTAAACACCATATATTTT	CASSLATEVNTIYF
TRBD1	TRBV9	NA	TRBJ1-1	TGTGCCAGCAGCGTAGATGAGGCAGGGGGCTACACTGAAGCTTTCTTT	CASSVDEAGGYTEAFF
NA	TRBV19	NA	TRBJ2-4	TGTGCCAGTAGTAGGGAGGGGGGGTTAGCCAAAAACATTCAGTACTTC	CASSREGGLAKNIQYF
TRBD2	TRBV5-1	NA	TRBJ2-3	TGCGCCAGCAGCCGCGAGACTAGCCCCCAGGGTACGCAGTATTTT	CASSRETSPQGTQYF
TRBD1	TRBV7-8	NA	TRBJ1-2	TGTGCCAGCAGCCCCGGGACAGGGACCTATGGCTACACCTTC	CASSPGTGTYGYTF
NA	TRBV6-4	NA	TRBJ1-2	TGTGCCAGCAGTGGAGTCCCATATGGCTACACCTTC	CASSGVPYGYTF
NA	TRBV7-2	NA	TRBJ1-5	TGTGCCAGCAGCTTAATAAAGTCAGGGCCCCAGCATTTT	CASSLIKSGPQHF
TRBD1	TRBV28	NA	TRBJ1-1	TGTGCCAGCAGTGTCCGGGACAGGGAAGCTTTCTTT	CASSVRDREAFF